This T cell receptor (beta chain) was found in a study of blood T cells in healthy people across ages. J was trimmed by 10 bases and V by 6 bases; bases with no gene match: 7. This CDR3 contains 12 residues. In germline, CDR1 is DFQATT, CDR2 SNEGSKA (reference sequence). In this sample, this clonotype turned up a few times. PCR was performed a second time for about 7 to 12 cycles using a sample-barcoded 5' primer and a J-beta primer mix. TCRdb ran MiXCR on the 5' RACE reads and lists one entry per CDR3 protein. The top ten clones hold over 3.5% of a sample with about 570,000 distinct CDR3 sequences, about 27% of them seen once. This sample was also put to use in a study of T cells of mothers and their children.

Sequenced: blood. The receptor comes from a boy younger than 10 in good health. The chain uses TRBV20-1 and TRBJ2-1; 9 bases are shared with TRBD2. The CDR3 loop reads CSADYSGSEQFF. In DNA form, the CDR3 reads TGCAGTGCGGATTATAGCGGGAGCGAGCAGTTCTTC.